Sequencing of this TCR beta chain was carried out in a study of identical twins. General study points: Among beta out-of-frame sequences, excess sharing between twins appeared weaker. The study found that models underestimated out-of-frame TCR alpha sharing in monozygotic twins. Low generation-probability sequences were in excess among twin-shared out-of-frame alpha sequences.

The J segment lost 6 bases and the V segment lost 6 bases, leaving 14 bases of the junction unmatched. The CDR3 length is 14 residues. CDR1 is DFQATT, CDR2 SNEGSKA, per germline (reference sequence). This clonotype was seen once. Its antigen is not known. Template switching added a universal primer site; cDNA carried unique molecular identifiers. TCRdb recomputed calls from the 5' RACE reads with MiXCR, one row per CDR3 protein. In the table there are approximately 890,000 distinct CDR3 sequences, 9% to 15% of which are singletons. The data also belong to a second study, concerning yellow fever vaccine responses in identical twins.

Sequencing was done on a sample of PBMCs. This TCR was sampled from a woman in her late teens or twenties in good health. The V and J genes are TRBV20-1 and TRBJ2-7, with 7 positions matching TRBD1. The CDR3 bases are TGCAGTGCAGCAAGGCCCGACAGGGCGGCCGAGCAGTACGTC. Amino acid sequence: CSAARPDRAAEQYV.